Presented here are 32 T cell receptor beta chains from one specimen sequenced in a study of PD-1 blockade in classical Hodgkin lymphoma. Brentuximab vedotin exposure varied among the patients, all of whom had relapsed after autologous stem cell transplantation. Using immunoSEQ multiplex PCR, the repertoire was profiled, and TCRdb retains in-frame clones only, with some absent. The sample carries roughly 150,000 clones, approximately 81% recorded once. The sample consisted of peripheral blood mononuclear cells (PBMCs), taken before the second cycle of nivolumab. These TCRs come from a human donor with classical Hodgkin lymphoma.

The chain couples TRBV13 to TRBJ2-3; possible D gene TRBD2, 6 bases. V lost 0 bases, J lost 4 bases, and 11 bases lay in between. Looked up from germline, CDR1 is PRHDT and CDR2 is FYEKMQ (reference sequence). This CDR3 is 15 amino acids long. The CDR3 DNA is TGTGCCAGCAGCTTAGGTCTGGACTACGCAGATACGCAGTATTTT. Its protein is CASSLGLDYADTQYF.

This clone was seen only a few times. The V gene is TRBV4-2, the J gene TRBJ1-6; TRBD1 might be the D (5 bases). V was pared by 0 bases and J by 5 bases, with 14 bases between. CDR3 length: 17 residues. CDR1 LGHNA and CDR2 YNFKEQ come from the germline V gene. The CDR3 sequence: CASSQELTGAHNSPLHF. The CDR3 DNA reads TGTGCCAGCAGCCAAGAGTTGACCGGGGCCCATAATTCACCCCTCCACTTT.

This rearrangement joins TRBV7-9 to TRBJ1-1, with D unresolved. The CDR3 loop spans 12 amino acids. The V end was cut by 1 base, the J end by 6 bases, with 6 bases between. Looked up from germline, CDR1 is SEHNR and CDR2 is FQNEAQ (reference sequence). Written as DNA, the CDR3 is TGTGCCAGCAGCTTAGGGGGTGCTGAAGCTTTCTTT. The encoded protein is CASSLGGAEAFF. Looking up the rest from reference TRBV7-9 and TRBJ1-1 gives the full variable domain: DTGVSQNPRHKITKRGQNVTFRCDPISEHNRLYWYRQTLGQGPEFLTYFQNEAQLEKSRLLSDRFSAERPKGSFSTLEIQRTEQGDSAMYLCASSLGGAEAFFGQGTRLTVV.

This chain links TRBV11-1 with TRBJ2-5; tentatively, D is TRBD1 (5 bases). The CDR3 consists of 17 residues. The germline gives CDR1 SGHAT, CDR2 FQDESV (reference sequence). The V end lost 1 base, the J end lost 4 bases, and 19 bases lay between the germline ends. The CDR3 loop reads CASSLGVGLGASETQYF. CDR3 sequence (DNA): TGTGCCAGCAGCTTAGGAGTAGGGTTAGGGGCCTCAGAGACCCAGTACTTC.

The chain couples TRBV19 to TRBJ1-5; TRBD1 matches at 7 bases. This CDR3 is 16 amino acids long. V was clipped by 2 bases and J by 5 bases; unmatched bases: 9. Germline values: CDR1 LNHDA, CDR2 SQIVND (reference sequence). CDR3 sequence (DNA): TGTGCCAGTAGTATAAGACAGGGAAGGGCCGATCAGCCCCAGCATTTT. This encodes CASSIRQGRADQPQHF.

This clone showed up just once. The CDR3: CAITASGGAEETQYF. The CDR3 coding sequence is TGTGCCATCACCGCTAGCGGGGGGGCGGAGGAGACCCAGTACTTC. V and J are TRBV10-3 and TRBJ2-5; TRBD2 agrees at 12 bases. Trimming at V came to 7 bases and at J to 5 bases, leaving 8 bases not matched to a gene. CDR1 is ENHRY and CDR2 is SYGVKD in the germline V gene. The CDR3 has 15 residues.

For the CDR3, the DNA is TGCGCCAGCAGCTTGTCGGCACTCTTCACAGATACGCAGTATTTT. Translated: CASSLSALFTDTQYF. The V gene is TRBV5-1, the J gene TRBJ2-3; unclear D gene. CDR3 size: 15 residues. Germline loops: CDR1 SGHRS, CDR2 YFSETQ. Trimming removed 1 base at V and 2 bases at J, with 11 bases between.

The V gene is TRBV5-1, the J gene TRBJ1-4; 11 bases agree with TRBD1. Germline-derived CDR1 and CDR2 are SGHRS and YFSETQ. V was clipped by 4 bases and J by 8 bases; unmatched bases: 4. The CDR3 loop spans 14 amino acids. The CDR3 spells CASSQGTGGEKLFF. CDR3 nucleotide sequence: TGCGCCAGCAGCCAAGGGACAGGGGGAGAAAAACTGTTTTTT.

This sequence joins TRBV19 and TRBJ1-1, with D unclear. Deletions cut 6 bases from V and 11 bases from J, with 22 bases between. The germline CDR1 and CDR2 sequences are LNHDA and SQIVND (reference sequence). The CDR3 length is 14 residues. The DNA of the CDR3 is TGTGCCAGTAGGCCGCAACTAAATCTGCTTCGGGCTTTCTTT. It is translated as CASRPQLNLLRAFF.

CDR3 residues: CATSRDPSAGYGYTF. Written as DNA, the CDR3 is TGTGCCACCAGCAGAGATCCCTCTGCTGGCTATGGCTACACCTTC. This chain links TRBV15 with TRBJ1-2; D ambiguous. Germline V gene data show CDR1 as LNHNV and CDR2 as YYDKDF (reference sequence). V was shortened by 0 bases and J by 4 bases, with 12 bases between the two germline ends. The CDR3 extends over 15 amino acids.

The chain uses TRBV4-1 and TRBJ2-3; TRBD2 matches at 15 bases. This CDR3 has 18 residues. Germline assignment: CDR1 MGHRA and CDR2 YSYEKL. V lost 5 bases, J lost 4 bases, and 10 bases stayed unmatched. The CDR3 spells CASSFRRTSGRAPDTQYF. The CDR3 coding sequence is TGCGCCAGCAGCTTCCGGAGGACTAGCGGGAGGGCGCCAGATACGCAGTATTTT.

This rearrangement joins TRBV28 to TRBJ2-1; unclear D gene. The germline V and J ends were trimmed by 5 bases and 2 bases, with 10 bases remaining between them. The CDR3 loop spans 14 amino acids. CDR1 MDHEN and CDR2 SYDVKM come from the germline V gene. The CDR3 spells CASSSRPPYNEQFF. In nucleotides, the CDR3 is TGTGCCAGCAGTAGCCGGCCCCCCTACAATGAGCAGTTCTTC.

The chain joins TRBV4-1 to TRBJ2-5, with 9 bases matching TRBD2. Germline loops: CDR1 MGHRA, CDR2 YSYEKL. The junction had 1 base not matched to a gene; V was cut back by 1 base and J by 4 bases. The CDR3 contains 14 residues. CDR3 sequence: CASSQGGGGETQYF. CDR3 DNA sequence: TGCGCCAGCAGCCAAGGCGGGGGGGGAGAGACCCAGTACTTC.

The rearrangement links TRBV5-4 to TRBJ2-5; TRBD1 agrees at 9 bases. Germline assignment: CDR1 SGHNT and CDR2 YYREEE (reference sequence). The CDR3 loop spans 14 amino acids. Trimming took 5 bases from V and 4 from J; bases not matched to a gene: 6. The CDR3 region has the DNA TGTGCCAGCAGTTCAGGGACAGGGCTAGAGACCCAGTACTTC. Translating gives CASSSGTGLETQYF.

Here the CDR3 reads CASSPLAGTGATTDTQYF. The DNA of the CDR3 is TGTGCCAGCTCACCACTCGCCGGCACCGGGGCCACCACAGATACGCAGTATTTT. The rearrangement links TRBV18 to TRBJ2-3; tentatively, D is TRBD1 or TRBD2 (5 bases each). V was shortened by 1 base and J by 2 bases, with 19 bases between the two germline ends. CDR3 length: 18 residues. Germline values: CDR1 KGHSH, CDR2 LQKENI.

Notes on this clone: Other DNA sequences from this sample encode an identical CDR3 as well. The chain links TRBV19 to TRBJ1-2; no clear D. CDR3 size: 13 residues. The germline V and J ends were trimmed by 0 bases and 5 bases, with 7 bases remaining between them. Germline loops: CDR1 LNHDA, CDR2 SQIVND (reference sequence). CDR3 nucleotide sequence: TGTGCCAGTAGTATAGACTTGGAATATGGCTACACCTTC. Translating gives CASSIDLEYGYTF.

The rearrangement joins TRBV27 to TRBJ2-1; 7 bases match TRBD1. This CDR3 contains 12 residues. Losses at the gene ends were 7 bases for V and 7 bases for J; bases not matched to a gene: 4. The germline gives CDR1 MNHEY, CDR2 SMNVEV (reference sequence). The CDR3 DNA reads as TGTGCCAGCATAGGGGGCGGGAATGAGCAGTTCTTC. It specifies CASIGGGNEQFF.

This clone was recorded a few times. The CDR3 is CAISTTSGRNTGELFF. CDR3 in DNA: TGTGCCATCAGTACTACTAGCGGGAGGAACACCGGGGAGCTGTTTTTT. V usage is TRBV10-3 and J usage is TRBJ2-2; 11 bases match TRBD2. The CDR3 runs to 16 residues. V lost 5 bases, J lost 1 base, and 3 bases stayed unmatched. Germline-derived CDR1 and CDR2 are ENHRY and SYGVKD.

The chain is built from TRBV7-3 and TRBJ2-5; D possibly corresponds to TRBD1 (5 bases). Germline V gene data show CDR1 as SGHTA and CDR2 as FQGTGA. V lost 5 bases and J lost 5, with 15 bases in between. CDR3 length: 14 residues. This chain's CDR3 is CASSPSGLGETQYF. In nucleotides, the CDR3 is TGTGCCAGCAGCCCCTCAGGGTTGGGGGAGACCCAGTACTTC.

The V and J genes are TRBV21-1 and TRBJ1-5; TRBD1 is the table's D call, not checked against the DNA. TRBV21-1 constitutes a pseudogene. The CDR3 is 15 amino acids. CDR3 loop: CASSSPGHSYQPQHF. Written as DNA, the CDR3 is TGTGCCAGCAGCTCTCCGGGACACTCCTATCAGCCCCAGCATTTT.

This clone was detected once. V gene TRBV2 combines with J gene TRBJ2-3; TRBD2 aligns across 7 bases. The CDR3 extends over 15 amino acids. Trimming took 5 bases from V and 1 from J; bases not matched to a gene: 6. Germline V gene data show CDR1 as SNHLY and CDR2 as FYNNEI. CDR3 residues: CASSQGLAGTDTQYF. Here the CDR3 DNA reads TGTGCCAGCAGTCAAGGGCTAGCGGGCACAGATACGCAGTATTTT.

The chain carries TRBV7-9 and TRBJ2-1, with 14 bases that match TRBD2. Germline trimming cut 5 bases from V and 6 bases from J; bases unmatched to any gene: 9. Germline V gene sequence: CDR1 SEHNR, CDR2 FQNEAQ (reference sequence). The CDR3 spans 17 residues. CDR3 amino acids: CASSPSPGLAGANEQFF. In DNA form, the CDR3 reads TGTGCCAGCAGCCCCAGCCCGGGACTAGCGGGAGCCAATGAGCAGTTCTTC.

This clone was seen just once. This chain joins TRBV11-2 and TRBJ2-7; no reliable D call. This CDR3 spans 13 amino acids. The V end lost 3 bases, the J end lost 0 bases, and 6 bases lay between the germline ends. CDR1 and CDR2 from the germline V gene are SGHAT and FQNNGV. CDR3: CASSFLSSYEQYF. The CDR3 DNA reads TGTGCCAGCAGCTTTTTGAGCTCCTACGAGCAGTACTTC.

This chain joins TRBV5-4 and TRBJ2-2; TRBD1 aligns across 8 bases. The CDR3 has 17 residues. V lost 3 bases and J lost 5; bases outside the gene matches: 12. CDR1 is SGHNT and CDR2 is YYREEE in the germline V gene (reference sequence). The CDR3 DNA reads as TGTGCCAGCAGCTGGGACTCGGACAGGGTTGCGACCGGGGAGCTGTTTTTT. Its protein is CASSWDSDRVATGELFF.

Here the CDR3 DNA reads TGTGCCATCAGTGCTTTGGACAGGGGACTCTCTGGGGCCAACGTCCTGACTTTC. Translating gives CAISALDRGLSGANVLTF. The genes are TRBV10-3 and TRBJ2-6; TRBD1 aligns across 9 bases. The CDR3 has 18 residues. Germline V lookup: CDR1 ENHRY, CDR2 SYGVKD. The V gene end was trimmed by 4 bases and the J gene end by 0 bases; junction bases not matched to a gene: 7.

This clone was seen a handful of times. Additional DNA sequences in this sample encode the identical CDR3. V is TRBV9 and J is TRBJ2-5, with 12 bases aligning to TRBD2. V shed 1 base and J 5 bases; nucleotides not matched to a gene: 3. CDR3 length equals 15 residues. Germline V lookup: CDR1 SGDLS, CDR2 YYNGEE. CDR3 in amino acids: CASSVLAGGPETQYF. The CDR3 DNA reads as TGTGCCAGCAGCGTACTAGCGGGAGGGCCGGAGACCCAGTACTTC.

This clone was seen once. The V and J genes are TRBV6-1 and TRBJ1-5, with D tentatively TRBD1 (5 bases). The CDR3 is 13 residues long. The germline V and J ends were trimmed by 4 bases and 6 bases, with 10 bases remaining between them. Germline-derived CDR1 and CDR2 are MNHNS and SASEGT. DNA of the CDR3: TGTGCCAGCAGTGTGCAGGGTACTCAGCCCCAGCATTTT. Encoded protein: CASSVQGTQPQHF.

The rearrangement uses TRBV10-3 and TRBJ1-3; D is ambiguous. The CDR3 loop spans 12 amino acids. Trimming shortened V by 8 bases and J by 1 base, and 6 bases separated the two germline ends. Germline CDR1 is ENHRY and CDR2 is SYGVKD. This CDR3 reads CAIGDSGNTIYF. DNA of the CDR3: TGTGCCATCGGCGATTCTGGAAACACCATATATTTT.

The CDR3 loop reads CASSLTTVSDTQYF. The CDR3 nucleotides are TGTGCCAGCAGCTTGACCACGGTATCAGATACGCAGTATTTT. This chain connects TRBV7-2 to TRBJ2-3; D is unresolved. CDR1 and CDR2 (germline): SGHTA, FQGNSA. V was cut by 3 bases and J by 4 bases, with 11 bases left in between. The CDR3 runs 14 residues.

J is TRBJ2-7 and V is TRBV13, with D possibly being TRBD2 (6 bases). Germline values: CDR1 PRHDT, CDR2 FYEKMQ (reference sequence). Trimming took 1 base from V and 3 from J, leaving 16 bases between them. The CDR3 runs 16 residues. The CDR3 spells CASSLASGVGYYEQYF. For the CDR3, the DNA is TGTGCCAGCAGCTTAGCGTCGGGAGTGGGCTACTACGAGCAGTACTTC.

As concerns this clone: Other DNA sequences in the same sample also yield this CDR3. V is TRBV18 and J is TRBJ2-5; TRBD2 matches 11 bases. Germline assignment: CDR1 KGHSH and CDR2 LQKENI. This CDR3 region has 17 residues. After removal of 3 bases from V and 2 bases from J, the junction contained 8 bases not matched to a gene. The CDR3 coding sequence is TGTGCCAGCTCACCCGGTACTAGCGGGAGTGGGCAAGAGACCCAGTACTTC. Translated: CASSPGTSGSGQETQYF.

The gene calls are TRBV5-4 and TRBJ1-2; 8 bases match TRBD1. V was clipped by 5 bases and J by 3 bases; unmatched bases: 9. The germline V gene has CDR1 SGHNT and CDR2 YYREEE (reference sequence). The CDR3 totals 15 residues. The CDR3 sequence: CASRVTGAGDYGYTF. CDR3 DNA: TGTGCCAGCAGAGTGACAGGGGCTGGAGACTATGGCTACACCTTC.